These 11 T cell receptor beta chains were all obtained from the same sample, sequenced in a study of T cell repertoires in cytomegalovirus infection. TCRdb re-derived calls from the reads in MiXCR, one entry per CDR3 protein. Here the sample spans more than 500,000 distinct CDR3 sequences, 15% to 20% being singletons. The sequenced material came from CD8+ T cells from PBMCs. Source of these receptors: a human donor in good health (CMV status not recorded). Some clones in this sample may be carry-over from other donors' samples.

This clonotype was observed at least ten times. The chain carries TRBV7-2 and TRBJ2-7; a possible D gene is TRBD2 (5 bases). The CDR3 is 16 residues long. Trimming stripped 3 bases from V and 2 bases from J, with 17 bases between. Germline V gene data show CDR1 as SGHTA and CDR2 as FQGNSA. The CDR3 DNA reads as TGTGCCAGCAGCTTGGGAGCAGTACCCAATCCCTACGAGCAGTACTTC. This gives the protein CASSLGAVPNPYEQYF.

This clonotype was picked up many times. This CDR3 is CAAWTGGNYEQYF. Here the CDR3 DNA reads TGTGCCGCCTGGACAGGGGGAAATTACGAGCAGTACTTC. V is TRBV6-1 and J is TRBJ2-7; 10 positions match TRBD1. Trimming took 11 bases from V and 4 from J; bases not matched to a gene: 8. CDR1 and CDR2 from the germline V gene are MNHNS and SASEGT. This CDR3 contains 13 residues.

This clonotype was observed a few times. This chain joins TRBV27 and TRBJ2-2, with 8 positions matching TRBD1. After removal of 4 bases from V and 7 bases from J, the junction contained 5 bases not matched to a gene. The CDR3 covers 14 residues. The V gene's germline CDR1 is MNHEY and CDR2 SMNVEV (reference sequence). Here the CDR3 reads CASSSGGAGGELFF. In nucleotides, the CDR3 is TGTGCCAGCAGTTCAGGGGGCGCGGGCGGGGAGCTGTTTTTT.

Notes on this clonotype: The junction departs from germline at one end; a sequencing error may be responsible. The J gene is TRBJ2-1, the V gene TRBV7-8; a possible D gene is TRBD2 (6 bases). The CDR3 runs to 16 residues. From germline, CDR1 is SGHVS and CDR2 FQNEAQ. The CDR3 DNA reads as TGTGCAAGCAGCTTAGTTATTAGCGGACTTTACAATGAGCAGTTCTTC. Protein: CASSLVISGLYNEQFF. Full variable domain (missing parts from reference TRBV7-8 and TRBJ2-1): GAGVSQSPRYKVAKRGQDVALRCDPISGHVSLFWYQQALGQGPEFLTYFQNEAQLDKSGLPSDRFFAERPEGSVSTLKIQRTQQEDSAVYLCASSLVISGLYNEQFFGPGTRLTVL.

This chain links TRBV11-3 with TRBJ2-1; 7 nucleotides line up with TRBD2. The CDR3 is made up of 13 amino acids. Germline CDR1 SGHNT, CDR2 YENEEA. Losses at the gene ends were 1 base for V and 8 bases for J; bases not matched to a gene: 2. For the CDR3, the DNA is TGTGCCAGCAGCTTAGGCGGGAGCGATGAGCAGTTCTTC. This translates into CASSLGGSDEQFF.

The J gene is TRBJ1-1, the V gene TRBV19, with D unclear. This CDR3 has 14 residues. From germline, CDR1 is LNHDA and CDR2 SQIVND (reference sequence). Trimming took off 4 bases at V and 1 base at J, with 10 bases between the two ends. The CDR3 spells CASSTPNRNTEAFF. Written as DNA, the CDR3 is TGTGCCAGTAGTACGCCGAACAGGAACACTGAAGCTTTCTTT.

The sample holds many counts of this clonotype. This chain joins TRBV28 and TRBJ2-2; D might be TRBD1 (5 bases). CDR3 length: 15 amino acids. CDR1 is MDHEN and CDR2 is SYDVKM in the germline V gene. Trimming left V 6 bases short and J 7 bases short, with 18 bases between. The CDR3 loop is CASRPPSPGIGELFF. In DNA form, the CDR3 reads TGTGCCAGCAGGCCGCCGAGCCCAGGGATCGGGGAGCTGTTTTTT.

The table lists this clonotype with a few counts. This sequence joins TRBV5-1 and TRBJ2-7, with 7 bases lining up with TRBD2. CDR3 length: 15 residues. V shed 3 bases and J 7 bases; nucleotides not matched to a gene: 13. Germline-derived CDR1 and CDR2 are SGHRS and YFSETQ. This CDR3 reads CASSSFFGGNEEQYF. The DNA of the CDR3 is TGCGCCAGCAGCTCCTTTTTCGGGGGGAATGAGGAGCAGTACTTC.

This clonotype showed up just a few times. J is TRBJ2-1 and V is TRBV19; 9 bases are a match to TRBD1. V lost 6 bases to trimming and J lost 8 bases; unmatched junction nucleotides: 8. CDR1 is LNHDA, CDR2 SQIVND, per germline (reference sequence). There are 14 residues in the CDR3. The CDR3 sequence: CASSLPGTGYEQFF. The CDR3 DNA is TGTGCCAGTAGCCTACCCGGGACAGGGTATGAGCAGTTCTTC.

The table lists this clonotype with many counts. The gene calls are TRBV5-6 and TRBJ2-1, with 10 bases identical to TRBD2. The V segment lost 1 base and the J segment 7 bases; nucleotides outside the gene matches: 17. This CDR3 region has 19 residues. CDR1 and CDR2 from the germline V gene are SGHDT and YYEEEE. The CDR3 is CASSLSPLSSGRARNEQFF. CDR3 DNA: TGTGCCAGCAGCTTGTCGCCCCTCTCGAGCGGGAGGGCCAGGAATGAGCAGTTCTTC.

This chain connects TRBV27 to TRBJ2-7, with D perhaps matching TRBD2 (5 bases). In germline, CDR1 is MNHEY, CDR2 SMNVEV (reference sequence). The V end was cut by 8 bases, the J end by 3 bases, with 14 bases between. CDR3 length: 13 residues. Here the CDR3 reads CASAGIRIYEQYF. The CDR3 DNA sequence: TGTGCCAGCGCCGGGATTAGGATCTACGAGCAGTACTTC.